These 26 T cell receptor beta chains came from one sample sequenced in a study of T-cell reconstitution after alpha-beta-depleted transplantation in children. Unique molecular identifiers were built into the TCRbeta library. TCRdb recomputed calls from the PCR reads with MiXCR, one row per CDR3 protein. Of some 500,000 distinct CDR3 sequences listed, around a third are singletons. Sample: PBMCs from the stem cell graft donor, taken from the stem cell graft. These receptors were collected from a human donor who donated a stem cell graft to a child with aplastic anemia.

A few counts support this clonotype. The chain has TRBV7-9 and TRBJ2-3; D remains unclear. The CDR3 consists of 15 residues. CDR1 is SEHNR and CDR2 is FQNEAQ in the germline V gene (reference sequence). Trimming left V 5 bases short and J 0 bases short, with 12 bases between. The CDR3 DNA reads TGTGCCAGCAGCCCAAATCGGGCGAGCACAGATACGCAGTATTTT. It translates to CASSPNRASTDTQYF. The complete variable domain, with remaining parts taken from reference TRBV7-9 and TRBJ2-3, reads DTGVSQNPRHKITKRGQNVTFRCDPISEHNRLYWYRQTLGQGPEFLTYFQNEAQLEKSRLLSDRFSAERPKGSFSTLEIQRTEQGDSAMYLCASSPNRASTDTQYFGPGTRLTVL.

V usage is TRBV12-3 or TRBV12-4 and J usage is TRBJ2-7, with D possibly TRBD1 on 6 matching bases. This CDR3 is 15 amino acids long. V shed 6 bases and J shed 6 bases, with 21 bases lying between them. The CDR3 nucleotides read TGTGCCAGCAGCCACGGACAGAACACTCGGCGCGAGCAGTACGTC. Translation: CASSHGQNTRREQYV.

This clonotype was observed a handful of times. V gene TRBV12-3 or TRBV12-4 combines with J gene TRBJ2-6, with a possible D match to TRBD1 (6 bases). The CDR3 has 14 residues. Trimming pared 3 bases from V and 5 bases from J, leaving 8 bases between. The CDR3 DNA reads as TGTGCCAGCAGTTTGCAGGGGAGGGCCAACGTCCTGACTTTC. Translating gives CASSLQGRANVLTF.

This clonotype occurred a few times. The chain combines TRBV6-2 or TRBV6-3 with TRBJ2-5; D might be TRBD2 (6 bases). In germline, CDR1 is MNHEY, CDR2 SVGEGT. V was trimmed by 5 bases and J by 4 bases, leaving 23 bases between them. The CDR3 spans 17 residues. CDR3 DNA sequence: TGTGCCAGCAGTACCCGGGGGATGGTACAGGCCCCAGAGACCCAGTACTTC. Its translation: CASSTRGMVQAPETQYF.

A few counts support this clonotype. This chain links TRBV13 with TRBJ2-3; maybe TRBD2 (5 bases). This CDR3 is 14 amino acids long. The germline V and J ends were trimmed by 3 bases and 5 bases, with 12 bases remaining between them. Germline CDR1 and CDR2: PRHDT and FYEKMQ (reference sequence). The CDR3 DNA reads as TGTGCCAGCAGCTTGGAGGAGAGAGGAGATACGCAGTATTTT. Translating it yields CASSLEERGDTQYF.

This clonotype was seen repeatedly, ten times or more. V is TRBV12-3 or TRBV12-4 and J is TRBJ2-2, with a weak D call TRBD2 (6 bases). The CDR3 totals 14 residues. With 7 bases removed from V and 6 bases from J, the gap between germline ends came to 15 bases. The chain's CDR3 is CASTRGRLSGELFF. The CDR3 region has the DNA TGTGCCAGCACTCGGGGGAGGTTATCCGGGGAGCTGTTTTTT.

CDR3 region: CASSTADTTKNIQYF. CDR3 DNA: TGTGCCAGTAGTACGGCGGACACCACCAAAAACATTCAGTACTTC. The V gene is TRBV19, the J gene TRBJ2-4; weak D call: TRBD1 (5 bases). V was cut by 4 bases and J by 2 bases, with 12 bases left in between. The CDR3 is 15 amino acids. Germline loops: CDR1 LNHDA, CDR2 SQIVND (reference sequence).

This clonotype was observed many times. This rearrangement joins TRBV29-1 to TRBJ2-1, with D unresolved. With 1 base removed from V and 14 bases from J, the gap between germline ends came to 21 bases. Germline lookup yields CDR1 SQVTM and CDR2 ANQGSEA. This CDR3 spans 14 amino acids. CDR3 in DNA: TGCAGCGTTGAAGCTGTCGCCCGGTCTACAATGAAGTTCTTC. Protein: CSVEAVARSTMKFF.

The CDR3 coding sequence is TGTGCCTGGAGTTTAGCGGAAGAGACCCAGTACTTC. This translates into CAWSLAEETQYF. The V call is TRBV30, the J call TRBJ2-5; tentatively, D is TRBD2 (6 bases). The CDR3 totals 12 residues. V was pared by 2 bases and J by 3 bases, with 7 bases between. Looked up from germline, CDR1 is GTSNPN and CDR2 is SVGIG (reference sequence). Complete variable domain (other parts from reference TRBV30 and TRBJ2-5): SQTIHQWPATLVQPVGSPLSLECTVEGTSNPNLYWYRQAAGRGLQLLFYSVGIGQISSEVPQNLSASRPQDRQFILSSKKLLLSDSGFYLCAWSLAEETQYFGPGTRLLVL.

The chain uses TRBV24-1 and TRBJ2-3; 15 bases align to TRBD2. The V and J ends lost 4 bases and 5 bases, in that order; junction bases with no gene match: 15. CDR3 size: 20 residues. Germline V gene data show CDR1 as KGHDR and CDR2 as SFDVKD. The CDR3 loop is CATSDPGTSGRPSGGDTQYF. The CDR3 DNA sequence: TGTGCCACCAGTGACCCCGGGACTAGCGGGAGGCCCTCCGGAGGAGATACGCAGTATTTT.

The chain recombines TRBV5-1 with TRBJ1-1, with a weak D call TRBD1 (5 bases). CDR3 size: 18 residues. V was clipped by 4 bases and J by 5 bases, with 27 bases between them. The V gene's germline CDR1 is SGHRS and CDR2 YFSETQ. In nucleotides, the CDR3 is TGCGCCAGCAGCCCCCTGGGTGGGGGAAGCTCTGGTATAACTGAAGCTTTCTTT. Its protein is CASSPLGGGSSGITEAFF.

This clonotype came up a few times. This chain links TRBV6-4 with TRBJ2-7; 8 bases map to TRBD1. Germline V gene lookup returns CDR1 MRHNA and CDR2 SNTAGT. Germline trimming cut 0 bases from V and 0 bases from J; bases unmatched to any gene: 16. The CDR3 is 20 residues long. CDR3 region: CASSDSTDRVVLCSSYEQYV. The CDR3 nucleotides are TGTGCCAGCAGTGACTCGACGGACAGGGTAGTATTATGTAGCTCCTACGAGCAGTACGTC.

This chain connects TRBV27 to TRBJ1-2, with D maybe TRBD1 (6 bases). V was cut by 3 bases and J by 1 base, with 18 bases left in between. Germline values: CDR1 MNHEY, CDR2 SMNVEV (reference sequence). This CDR3 is built from 17 residues. This CDR3 reads CASSLLGAVGVNYGYTF. The DNA of the CDR3 is TGTGCCAGCAGTTTGTTGGGGGCGGTCGGTGTTAACTATGGCTACACCTTC.

A few counts support this clonotype. The chain joins TRBV11-3 to TRBJ2-2, with 10 bases identical to TRBD1. V lost 1 base to trimming and J lost 4 bases; unmatched junction nucleotides: 3. This CDR3 is built from 16 residues. The germline V gene has CDR1 SGHNT and CDR2 YENEEA. The CDR3 DNA follows: TGTGCCAGCAGCTTAGGACAGGGGGCGTCCACCGGGGAGCTGTTTTTT. It is translated as CASSLGQGASTGELFF. Based on the CDR3 plus reference TRBV11-3 and TRBJ2-2, the full variable domain is EAGVVQSPRYKIIEKKQPVAFWCNPISGHNTLYWYLQNLGQGPELLIRYENEEAVDDSQLPKDRFSAERLKGVDSTLKIQPAELGDSAVYLCASSLGQGASTGELFFGEGSRLTVL.

The rearrangement uses TRBV7-2 and TRBJ1-1, with D possibly being TRBD1 (6 bases). The length of the CDR3 is 15 residues. Germline V lookup: CDR1 SGHTA, CDR2 FQGNSA. V was cut by 4 bases and J by 0 bases, with 12 bases left in between. This CDR3 is CASSYQGYMNTEAFF. In DNA form, the CDR3 reads TGTGCCAGCAGCTACCAGGGGTACATGAACACTGAAGCTTTCTTT.

In this sample, this clonotype turned up a few times. The gene calls are TRBV20-1 and TRBJ1-5, with TRBD1 as a possible D gene (6 bases). V lost 0 bases and J 2 bases, leaving 8 bases between the germline ends. Germline lookup yields CDR1 DFQATT and CDR2 SNEGSKA (reference sequence). This CDR3 is built from 14 residues. The CDR3 loop is CSARDPGGNQPQHF. The CDR3 nucleotides read TGCAGTGCTAGAGATCCAGGGGGCAATCAGCCCCAGCATTTT.

This clonotype was picked up a small number of times. V and J are TRBV29-1 and TRBJ2-1; 10 positions agree with TRBD1. V lost 7 bases, J lost 8 bases, and 8 bases stayed unmatched. Per the germline V gene, CDR1 is SQVTM and CDR2 is ANQGSEA. There are 13 residues in the CDR3. The CDR3 is CSGRDRGPYEQFF. CDR3 nucleotide sequence: TGCAGCGGCCGGGACAGGGGTCCGTATGAGCAGTTCTTC.

In its sample, this clonotype was seen a few times. The chain uses TRBV18 and TRBJ2-1, with D possibly TRBD1 on 5 matching bases. The CDR3 is made up of 15 amino acids. Germline V lookup: CDR1 KGHSH, CDR2 LQKENI. V lost 1 base and J 6 bases, leaving 13 bases between the germline ends. This CDR3 reads CASSPQGLVGNEQFF. CDR3 in DNA: TGTGCCAGCTCACCACAGGGGCTAGTAGGCAATGAGCAGTTCTTC.

In DNA, the CDR3 is TGTGCCAGTAGTACCTCCATCAACTCTAATGAAAAACTGTTTTTT. This encodes CASSTSINSNEKLFF. The gene calls are TRBV19 and TRBJ1-4, with D unresolved. Germline lookup yields CDR1 LNHDA and CDR2 SQIVND (reference sequence). The V end was cut by 4 bases, the J end by 3 bases, with 12 bases between. This CDR3 has 15 amino acids. Full variable domain (rest looked up from reference TRBV19 and TRBJ1-4): DGGITQSPKYLFRKEGQNVTLSCEQNLNHDAMYWYRQDPGQGLRLIYYSQIVNDFQKGDIAEGYSVSREKKESFPLTVTSAQKNPTAFYLCASSTSINSNEKLFFGSGTQLSVL.

This clonotype has more than one count but fewer than ten. V gene TRBV28 combines with J gene TRBJ1-2, with TRBD1 matching over 7 bases. Germline V CDR1 and CDR2: MDHEN, SYDVKM. The CDR3 covers 14 residues. V was pared by 5 bases and J by 4 bases, with 7 bases of the junction left unmatched. CDR3 DNA: TGTGCCAGCAGTCCGGGACAGATTGTCTATGGCTACACCTTC. The encoded protein is CASSPGQIVYGYTF.

The genes are TRBV6-5 and TRBJ2-1; no definite D call. Germline V gives CDR1 MNHEY, CDR2 SVGAGI. The CDR3 consists of 16 residues. Trimming took off 1 base at V and 4 bases at J, with 14 bases between the two ends. As DNA, the CDR3 is TGTGCCAGCAGTTACTTTTTAGGCGGAGTTTACAATGAGCAGTTCTTC. This codes for CASSYFLGGVYNEQFF.

This clonotype was detected only a few times. The rearrangement links TRBV20-1 to TRBJ1-1, with D uncertain. CDR1 is DFQATT, CDR2 SNEGSKA, per germline (reference sequence). Trimming removed 0 bases from V and 1 base from J, with 6 bases in between. There are 13 residues in the CDR3. The CDR3 loop reads CSAREWGNTEAFF. The CDR3 bases are TGCAGTGCTAGAGAATGGGGGAACACTGAAGCTTTCTTT.

The genes are TRBV5-1 and TRBJ2-7, with D perhaps TRBD2 (6 bases). Trimming stripped 0 bases from V and 5 bases from J, with 12 bases between. This CDR3 is built from 14 residues. From germline, CDR1 is SGHRS and CDR2 YFSETQ. CDR3 protein: CASSLAYGRDEQYF. CDR3 nucleotides: TGCGCCAGCAGCTTGGCCTACGGGAGAGACGAGCAGTACTTC. Supplemented by reference TRBV5-1 and TRBJ2-7, the full variable domain reads KAGVTQTPRYLIKTRGQQVTLSCSPISGHRSVSWYQQTPGQGLQFLFEYFSETQRNKGNFPGRFSGRQFSNSRSEMNVSTLELGDSALYLCASSLAYGRDEQYFGPGTRLTVT.

This clonotype was detected only a few times. The rearrangement links TRBV7-6 to TRBJ2-2; D may be TRBD1 (5 bases). Germline CDR1 is SGHVS and CDR2 is FNYEAQ. The CDR3 length is 15 residues. The V end was cut by 4 bases, the J end by 4 bases, with 13 bases between. CDR3 loop: CASSSQGMGTGELFF. CDR3 coding DNA: TGTGCCAGCAGCTCCCAGGGAATGGGCACCGGGGAGCTGTTTTTT.

This chain uses TRBV5-5 with TRBJ2-1; 7 bases match TRBD2. The V gene end was trimmed by 5 bases and the J gene end by 7 bases; junction bases not matched to a gene: 6. The germline CDR1 and CDR2 sequences are SGHKS and YYEKEE (reference sequence). The CDR3 length is 13 residues. The CDR3 loop reads CASRWGGVNEQFF. In DNA, the CDR3 is TGTGCCAGCAGGTGGGGGGGAGTGAATGAGCAGTTCTTC.

The V call is TRBV28, the J call TRBJ2-1; D is perhaps TRBD1 or TRBD2 (6 bases each). CDR3 length: 16 residues. V was clipped by 6 bases and J by 0 bases, with 15 bases between them. Per the germline V gene, CDR1 is MDHEN and CDR2 is SYDVKM. The CDR3 reads CASRSIGGGSYNEQFF. In DNA form, the CDR3 reads TGTGCCAGCAGATCGATAGGAGGGGGCTCCTACAATGAGCAGTTCTTC.